These 9 T cell receptor beta chains came from one sample sequenced in a study of T cell repertoires in cytomegalovirus infection. MiXCR, run by TCRdb on the reads, gives a single entry per CDR3 protein. The sample records roughly 720,000 distinct CDR3 sequences, 35% being singletons. Sequenced: PBMCs. The receptors were gathered from a human donor in good health (CMV status not recorded). Some clones in this sample may be carry-over from other donors' samples.

The chain is built from TRBV6-1 and TRBJ2-7, with 10 bases identical to TRBD2. Looked up from germline, CDR1 is MNHNS and CDR2 is SASEGT. The CDR3 covers 15 residues. The V gene end was trimmed by 4 bases and the J gene end by 1 base; junction bases not matched to a gene: 4. CDR3 bases: TGTGCCAGCAGTGCCGGGACTAGCGAGTCCTACGAGCAGTACTTC. Protein: CASSAGTSESYEQYF.

This rearrangement joins TRBV20-1 to TRBJ2-5; 10 bases line up with TRBD2. The V and J ends lost 3 bases and 3 bases, in that order; junction bases with no gene match: 7. The length of the CDR3 is 15 residues. The germline V gene has CDR1 DFQATT and CDR2 SNEGSKA (reference sequence). The CDR3 sequence: CSASSERGGKETQYF. CDR3 bases: TGCAGTGCTAGTTCCGAGCGGGGGGGCAAAGAGACCCAGTACTTC.

This clonotype was found a few times. In DNA form, the CDR3 reads TGTGCCAGCAGTTTTTACCCAGCCGACTCTGGAAACACCATATATTTT. Protein sequence: CASSFYPADSGNTIYF. The chain has TRBV12-3 or TRBV12-4 and TRBJ1-3; D not resolved. V was pared by 3 bases and J by 0 bases, with 12 bases between. This CDR3 is 16 amino acids long.

Concerning this clonotype: Germline is not matched at one junction end, which may reflect a read error. The chain has TRBV6-1 and TRBJ2-5; tentatively, D is TRBD2 (5 bases). The V gene's germline CDR1 is MNHNS and CDR2 SASEGT. The CDR3 sequence is 13 residues long. CDR3 residues: CASSEDSRASGEF. The CDR3 DNA sequence: TGTGCCAGCAGTGAAGACTCTCGGGCATCCGGGGAGTTC.

This sequence joins TRBV20-1 and TRBJ1-4, with D possibly TRBD1 on 5 matching bases. The CDR3 has 15 residues. Trimming shortened V by 6 bases and J by 1 base, and 15 bases separated the two germline ends. The germline V gene encodes CDR1 DFQATT and CDR2 SNEGSKA (reference sequence). CDR3 sequence reads: CSASGAGGTNEKLFF. DNA of the CDR3: TGCAGTGCGAGCGGGGCGGGGGGAACTAATGAAAAACTGTTTTTT.

As for this clonotype: Because the CDR3 is missing its conserved closing phenylalanine or tryptophan, this is likely a read error. This chain uses TRBV5-4 with TRBJ2-5; D is ambiguous. The CDR3 is 14 amino acids. Deletions cut 1 base from V and 4 bases from J, with 11 bases between. The V gene's germline CDR1 is SGHNT and CDR2 YYREEE (reference sequence). CDR3 sequence: CASSLRARAETQYL. CDR3 nucleotide sequence: TGTGCCAGCAGCTTGCGTGCCCGAGCAGAGACCCAGTACTTA.

The V and J genes are TRBV19 and TRBJ2-3; 10 bases line up with TRBD1. The CDR3 sequence is 13 residues long. In germline, CDR1 is LNHDA, CDR2 SQIVND (reference sequence). V shed 5 bases, J shed 4 bases, and the junction held 0 bases outside the gene matches. CDR3 loop: CASSGTGADTQYF. CDR3 sequence (DNA): TGTGCCAGTAGTGGGACAGGGGCAGATACGCAGTATTTT.

This clonotype was detected a few times. This chain connects TRBV7-9 to TRBJ1-2; 7 positions agree with TRBD1. V was clipped by 4 bases and J by 4 bases; unmatched bases: 6. The CDR3 sequence is 14 residues long. Germline-derived CDR1 and CDR2 are SEHNR and FQNEAQ (reference sequence). CDR3 amino acids: CASSSEGQTYGYTF. The DNA of the CDR3 is TGTGCCAGCAGCTCCGAGGGACAGACCTATGGCTACACCTTC.

V is TRBV4-1 and J is TRBJ1-3; tentative D call: TRBD1 (6 bases). The CDR3 has 15 residues. Germline lookup yields CDR1 MGHRA and CDR2 YSYEKL. V shed 4 bases and J shed 0 bases, with 10 bases lying between them. The CDR3 loop reads CASSPDSGSGNTIYF. The CDR3 bases are TGCGCCAGCAGCCCGGACAGCGGCTCTGGAAACACCATATATTTT.